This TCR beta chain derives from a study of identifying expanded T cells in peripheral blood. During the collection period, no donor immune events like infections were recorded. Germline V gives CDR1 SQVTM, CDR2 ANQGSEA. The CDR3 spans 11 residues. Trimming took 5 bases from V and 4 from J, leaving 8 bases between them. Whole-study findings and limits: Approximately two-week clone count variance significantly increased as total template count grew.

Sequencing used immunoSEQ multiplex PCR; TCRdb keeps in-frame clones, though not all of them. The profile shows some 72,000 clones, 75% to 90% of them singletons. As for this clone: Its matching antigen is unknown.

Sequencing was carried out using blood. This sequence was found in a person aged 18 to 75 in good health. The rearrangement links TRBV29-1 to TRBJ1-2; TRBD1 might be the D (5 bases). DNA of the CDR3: TGCAGCGTTCGGGGGGTCTATGGCTACACCTTC. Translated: CSVRGVYGYTF.